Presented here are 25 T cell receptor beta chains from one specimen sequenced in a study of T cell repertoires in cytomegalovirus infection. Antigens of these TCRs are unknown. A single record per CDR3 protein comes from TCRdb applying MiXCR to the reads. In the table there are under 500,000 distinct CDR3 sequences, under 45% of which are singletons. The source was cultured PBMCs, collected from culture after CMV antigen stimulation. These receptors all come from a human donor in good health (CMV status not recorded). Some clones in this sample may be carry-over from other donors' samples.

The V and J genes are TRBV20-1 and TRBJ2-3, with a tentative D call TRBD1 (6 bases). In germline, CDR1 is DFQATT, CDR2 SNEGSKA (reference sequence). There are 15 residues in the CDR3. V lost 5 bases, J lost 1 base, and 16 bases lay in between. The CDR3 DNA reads TGCAGTGCTTGTCCCTTGACAGGAGGCACAGATACGCAGTATTTT. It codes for CSACPLTGGTDTQYF.

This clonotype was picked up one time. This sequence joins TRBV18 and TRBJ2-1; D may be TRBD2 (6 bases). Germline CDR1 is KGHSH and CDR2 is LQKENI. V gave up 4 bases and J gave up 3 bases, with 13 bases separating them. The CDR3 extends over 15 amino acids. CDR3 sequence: CASSLADSFYNEQFF. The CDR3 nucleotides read TGTGCCAGCTCACTAGCGGACTCCTTCTACAATGAGCAGTTCTTC. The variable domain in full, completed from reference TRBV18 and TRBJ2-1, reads NAGVMQNPRHLVRRRGQEARLRCSPMKGHSHVYWYRQLPEEGLKFMVYLQKENIIDESGMPKERFSAEFPKEGPSILRIQQVVRGDSAAYFCASSLADSFYNEQFFGPGTRLTVL.

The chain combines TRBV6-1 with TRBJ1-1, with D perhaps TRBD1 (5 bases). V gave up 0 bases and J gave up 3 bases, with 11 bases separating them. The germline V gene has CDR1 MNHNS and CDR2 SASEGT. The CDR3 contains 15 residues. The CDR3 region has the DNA TGTGCCAGCAGTGAAGCCGGGACGGGGGACACTGAAGCTTTCTTT. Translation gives CASSEAGTGDTEAFF.

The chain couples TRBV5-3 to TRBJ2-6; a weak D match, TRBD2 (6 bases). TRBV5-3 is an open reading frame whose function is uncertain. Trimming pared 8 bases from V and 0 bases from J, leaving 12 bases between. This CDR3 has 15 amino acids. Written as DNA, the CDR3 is TGTGCCAGCAGCCGCGGGATCTCTGGGGCCAACGTCCTGACTTTC. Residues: CASSRGISGANVLTF.

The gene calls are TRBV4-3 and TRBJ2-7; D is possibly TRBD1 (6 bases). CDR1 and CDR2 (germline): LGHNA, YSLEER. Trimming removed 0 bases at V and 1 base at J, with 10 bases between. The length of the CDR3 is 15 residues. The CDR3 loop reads CASSQDLDSSYEQYF. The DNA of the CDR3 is TGCGCCAGCAGCCAAGATTTGGACAGTTCCTACGAGCAGTACTTC.

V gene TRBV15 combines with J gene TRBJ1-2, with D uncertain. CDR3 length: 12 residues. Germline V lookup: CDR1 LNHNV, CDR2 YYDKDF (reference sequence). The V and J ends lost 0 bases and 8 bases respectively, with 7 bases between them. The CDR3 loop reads CATSREFKGYTF. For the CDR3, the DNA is TGTGCCACCAGCAGAGAATTTAAGGGCTACACCTTC.

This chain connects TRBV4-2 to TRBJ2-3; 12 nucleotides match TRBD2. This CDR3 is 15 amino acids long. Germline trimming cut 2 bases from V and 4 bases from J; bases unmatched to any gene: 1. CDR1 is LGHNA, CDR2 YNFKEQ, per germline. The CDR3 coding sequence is TGTGCCAGCAGCCAACCTAGCGGGGGGGCAGATACGCAGTATTTT. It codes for CASSQPSGGADTQYF.

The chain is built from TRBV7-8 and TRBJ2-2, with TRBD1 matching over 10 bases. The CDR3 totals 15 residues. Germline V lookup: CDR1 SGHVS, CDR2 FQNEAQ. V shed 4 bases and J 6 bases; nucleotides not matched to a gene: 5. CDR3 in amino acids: CASSSRDRGPGELFF. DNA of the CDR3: TGTGCCAGCAGCTCCCGGGACAGGGGACCCGGGGAGCTGTTTTTT.

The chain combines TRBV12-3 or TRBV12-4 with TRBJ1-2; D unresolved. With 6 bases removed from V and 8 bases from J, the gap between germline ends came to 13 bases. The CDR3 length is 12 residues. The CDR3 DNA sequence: TGTGCCAGCAGGCGGGGAGACATGGGCTACACCTTC. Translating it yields CASRRGDMGYTF.

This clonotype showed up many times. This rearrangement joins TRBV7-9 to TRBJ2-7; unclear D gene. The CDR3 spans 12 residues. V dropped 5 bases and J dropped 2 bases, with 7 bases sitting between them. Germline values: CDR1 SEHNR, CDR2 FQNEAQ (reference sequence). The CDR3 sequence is CASSRGPYEQYF. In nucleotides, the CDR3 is TGTGCCAGCAGCCGAGGACCCTACGAGCAGTACTTC. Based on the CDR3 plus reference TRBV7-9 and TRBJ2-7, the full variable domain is DTGVSQNPRHKITKRGQNVTFRCDPISEHNRLYWYRQTLGQGPEFLTYFQNEAQLEKSRLLSDRFSAERPKGSFSTLEIQRTEQGDSAMYLCASSRGPYEQYFGPGTRLTVT.

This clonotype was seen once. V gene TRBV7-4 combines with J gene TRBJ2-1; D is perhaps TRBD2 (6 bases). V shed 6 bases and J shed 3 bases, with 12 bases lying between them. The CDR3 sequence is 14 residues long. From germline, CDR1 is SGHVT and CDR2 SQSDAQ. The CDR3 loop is CASRNGDFYNEQFF. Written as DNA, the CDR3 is TGTGCCAGCAGAAATGGGGACTTCTACAATGAGCAGTTCTTC.

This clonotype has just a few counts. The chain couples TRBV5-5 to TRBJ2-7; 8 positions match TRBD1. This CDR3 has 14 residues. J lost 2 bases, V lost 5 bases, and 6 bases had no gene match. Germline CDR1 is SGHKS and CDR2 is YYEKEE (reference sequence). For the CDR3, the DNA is TGTGCCAGCAGTACCGGGACAGGACCCTACGAGCAGTACTTC. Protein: CASSTGTGPYEQYF.

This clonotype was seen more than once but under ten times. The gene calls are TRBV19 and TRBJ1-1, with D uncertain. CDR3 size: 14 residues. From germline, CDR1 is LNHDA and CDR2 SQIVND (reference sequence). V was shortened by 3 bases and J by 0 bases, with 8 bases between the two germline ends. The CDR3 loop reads CASSISILNTEAFF. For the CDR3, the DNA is TGTGCCAGTAGTATCTCAATCCTGAACACTGAAGCTTTCTTT.

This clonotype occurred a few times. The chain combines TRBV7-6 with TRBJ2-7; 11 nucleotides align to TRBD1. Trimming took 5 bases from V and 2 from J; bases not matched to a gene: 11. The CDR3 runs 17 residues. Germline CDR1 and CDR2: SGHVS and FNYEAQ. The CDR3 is CASSSSGGTGGTYEQYF. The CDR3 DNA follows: TGTGCCAGCAGCAGTAGTGGTGGGACAGGGGGTACCTACGAGCAGTACTTC.

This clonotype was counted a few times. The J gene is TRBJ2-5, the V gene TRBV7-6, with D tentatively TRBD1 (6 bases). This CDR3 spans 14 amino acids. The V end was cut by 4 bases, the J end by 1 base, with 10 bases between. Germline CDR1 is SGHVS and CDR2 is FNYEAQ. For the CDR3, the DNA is TGTGCCAGCAGCTCGGACAGACTCCAAGAGACCCAGTACTTC. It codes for CASSSDRLQETQYF. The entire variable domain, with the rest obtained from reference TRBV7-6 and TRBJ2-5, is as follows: GAGVSQSPRYKVTKRGQDVALRCDPISGHVSLYWYRQALGQGPEFLTYFNYEAQQDKSGLPNDRFSAERPEGSISTLTIQRTEQRDSAMYRCASSSDRLQETQYFGPGTRLLVL.

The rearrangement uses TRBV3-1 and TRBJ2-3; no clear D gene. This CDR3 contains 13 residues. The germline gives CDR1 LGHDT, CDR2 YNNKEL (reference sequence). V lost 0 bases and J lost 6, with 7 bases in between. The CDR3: CASSQDPGDTQYF. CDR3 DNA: TGTGCCAGCAGCCAAGACCCGGGTGATACGCAGTATTTT.

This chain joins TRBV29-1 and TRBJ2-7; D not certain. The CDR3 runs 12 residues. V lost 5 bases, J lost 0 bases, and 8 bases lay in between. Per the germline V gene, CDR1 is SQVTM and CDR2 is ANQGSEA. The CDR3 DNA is TGCAGCGTTCGATCCAACTCCTACGAGCAGTACTTC. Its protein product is CSVRSNSYEQYF.

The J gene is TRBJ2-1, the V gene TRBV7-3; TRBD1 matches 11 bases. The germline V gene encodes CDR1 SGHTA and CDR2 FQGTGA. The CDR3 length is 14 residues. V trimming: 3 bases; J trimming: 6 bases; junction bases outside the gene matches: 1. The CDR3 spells CASSLDRGRNEQFF. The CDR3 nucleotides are TGTGCCAGCAGCTTGGACAGGGGGCGCAATGAGCAGTTCTTC.

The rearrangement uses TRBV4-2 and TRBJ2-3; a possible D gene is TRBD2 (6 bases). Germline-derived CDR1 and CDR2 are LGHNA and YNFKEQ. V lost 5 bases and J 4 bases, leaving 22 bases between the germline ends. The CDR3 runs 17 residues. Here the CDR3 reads CASSYAGLAGIPDTQYF. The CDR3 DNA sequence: TGTGCCAGCAGCTACGCCGGACTGGCGGGGATCCCAGATACGCAGTATTTT.

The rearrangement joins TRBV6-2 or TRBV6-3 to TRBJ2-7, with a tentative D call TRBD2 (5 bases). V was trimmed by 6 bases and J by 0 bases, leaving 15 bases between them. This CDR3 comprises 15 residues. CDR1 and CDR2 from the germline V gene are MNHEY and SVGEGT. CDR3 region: CASSRGGYSSYEQYF. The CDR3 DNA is TGTGCCAGCAGCCGAGGAGGATATAGCTCCTACGAGCAGTACTTC.

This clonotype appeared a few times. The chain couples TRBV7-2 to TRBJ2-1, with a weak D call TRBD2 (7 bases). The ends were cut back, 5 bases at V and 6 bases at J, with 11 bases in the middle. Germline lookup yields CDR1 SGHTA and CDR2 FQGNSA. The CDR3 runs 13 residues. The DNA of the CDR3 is TGTGCCAGCAGCAGGGGGGGGATCAATGAGCAGTTCTTC. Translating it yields CASSRGGINEQFF. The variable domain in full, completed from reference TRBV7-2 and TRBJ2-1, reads GAGVSQSPSNKVTEKGKDVELRCDPISGHTALYWYRQSLGQGLEFLIYFQGNSAPDKSGLPSDRFSAERTGGSVSTLTIQRTQQEDSAVYLCASSRGGINEQFFGPGTRLTVL.

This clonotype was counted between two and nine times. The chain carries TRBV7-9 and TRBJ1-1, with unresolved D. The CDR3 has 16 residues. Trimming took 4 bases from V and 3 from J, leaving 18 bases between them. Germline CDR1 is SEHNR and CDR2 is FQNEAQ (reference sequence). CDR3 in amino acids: CASSSRGSSGDTEAFF. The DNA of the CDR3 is TGTGCCAGCAGCTCCCGGGGTTCTAGTGGGGACACTGAAGCTTTCTTT.

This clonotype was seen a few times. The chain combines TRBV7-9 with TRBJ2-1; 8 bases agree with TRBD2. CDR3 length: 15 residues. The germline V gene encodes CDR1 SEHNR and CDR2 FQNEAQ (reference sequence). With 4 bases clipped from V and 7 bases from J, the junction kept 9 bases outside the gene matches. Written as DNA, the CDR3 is TGTGCCAGCAGCTCGGAGCGGGAGAAAACAAATGAGCAGTTCTTC. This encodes CASSSEREKTNEQFF.

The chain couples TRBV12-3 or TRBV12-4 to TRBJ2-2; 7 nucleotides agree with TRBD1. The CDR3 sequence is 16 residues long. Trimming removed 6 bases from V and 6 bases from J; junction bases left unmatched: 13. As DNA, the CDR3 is TGTGCCAGCAGACCCGGGTTAGGGACAGCGCCCGGGGAGCTGTTTTTT. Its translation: CASRPGLGTAPGELFF.

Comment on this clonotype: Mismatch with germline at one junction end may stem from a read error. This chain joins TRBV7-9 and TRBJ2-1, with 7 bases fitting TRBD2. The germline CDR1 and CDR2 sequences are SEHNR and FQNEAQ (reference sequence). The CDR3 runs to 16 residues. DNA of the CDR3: TGTGCCAGCAGCTCGCCCGCGGGAGCAGCTTACAGTGAGCAGTTCTTC. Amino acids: CASSSPAGAAYSEQFF.